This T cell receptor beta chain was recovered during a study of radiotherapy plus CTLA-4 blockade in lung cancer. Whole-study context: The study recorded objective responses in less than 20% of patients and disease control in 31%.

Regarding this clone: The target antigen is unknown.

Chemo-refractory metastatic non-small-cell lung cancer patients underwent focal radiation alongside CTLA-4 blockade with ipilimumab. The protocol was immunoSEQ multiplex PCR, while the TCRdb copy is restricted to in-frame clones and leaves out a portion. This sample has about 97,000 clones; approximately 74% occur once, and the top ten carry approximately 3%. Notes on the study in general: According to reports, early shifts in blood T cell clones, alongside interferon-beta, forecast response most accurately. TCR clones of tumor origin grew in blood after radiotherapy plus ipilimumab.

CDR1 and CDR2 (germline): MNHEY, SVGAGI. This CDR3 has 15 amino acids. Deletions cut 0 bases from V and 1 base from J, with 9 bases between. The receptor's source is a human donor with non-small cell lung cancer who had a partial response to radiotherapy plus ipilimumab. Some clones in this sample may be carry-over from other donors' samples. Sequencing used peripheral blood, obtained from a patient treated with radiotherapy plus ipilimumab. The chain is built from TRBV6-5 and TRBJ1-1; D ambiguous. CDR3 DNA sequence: TGTGCCAGCAGTTACTCGGCAAGAACGAACACTGAAGCTTTCTTT. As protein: CASSYSARTNTEAFF.